These T cell receptor beta chains were read from a single sample in a study of cytomegalovirus exposure and HLA in healthy donors. Produced via immunoSEQ multiplex PCR; TCRdb's table is partial and in-frame only. The table records some 130,000 clones, approximately 80% of them present only once. Material: PBMCs. All receptors derive from a man younger than 45 in good health and CMV-seronegative. CDR3s include the opening cysteine and the closing phenylalanine or tryptophan. A D gene is named only where the DNA matches it firmly. The listing skips clone size in some rows; elsewhere it reads once, few, many or a size class.

j_call: TRBJ1-2; clone_size: NA; d_call: TRBD1; v_call: TRBV4-3; cdr3_aa: CASKTFAGTEYGYTF; cdr3_nt: TGCGCCAGCAAAACTTTTGCCGGGACAGAATATGGCTACACCTTC
j_call: TRBJ1-1; clone_size: NA; d_call: TRBD1; v_call: TRBV5-6; cdr3_aa: CASTGGTVNTEAFF; cdr3_nt: TGTGCCAGCACGGGGGGGACAGTGAACACTGAAGCTTTCTTT
j_call: TRBJ2-4; clone_size: NA; d_call: NA; v_call: TRBV15; cdr3_aa: CATSRPLRGAKNIQYF; cdr3_nt: TGTGCCACCAGCAGACCCCTGCGGGGAGCCAAAAACATTCAGTACTTC
j_call: TRBJ2-5; clone_size: NA; d_call: TRBD2; v_call: TRBV29-1; cdr3_aa: CSVGLAGALETQYF; cdr3_nt: TGCAGCGTAGGACTAGCGGGAGCTCTAGAGACCCAGTACTTC
j_call: TRBJ2-3; clone_size: NA; d_call: TRBD1; v_call: TRBV25-1; cdr3_aa: CASSDRGTGAISTDTQYF; cdr3_nt: TGTGCCAGCAGTGATAGGGGGACAGGAGCTATTAGCACAGATACGCAGTATTTT
j_call: TRBJ2-1; clone_size: once; d_call: NA; v_call: TRBV4-1; cdr3_aa: CASSQGFTSPNEQFF; cdr3_nt: TGCGCCAGCAGCCAAGGATTCACTAGCCCCAATGAGCAGTTCTTC
j_call: TRBJ1-3; clone_size: once; d_call: TRBD1; v_call: TRBV25-1; cdr3_aa: CASSESRTGYSGNTIYF; cdr3_nt: TGTGCCAGCAGTGAATCTCGGACAGGTTATTCTGGAAACACCATATATTTT
j_call: TRBJ2-7; clone_size: NA; d_call: TRBD2; v_call: TRBV11-3; cdr3_aa: CASSLYSTSGSYEQYF; cdr3_nt: TGTGCCAGCAGCTTATATTCGACTAGCGGATCATACGAGCAGTACTTC
j_call: TRBJ2-5; clone_size: NA; d_call: TRBD1; v_call: TRBV7-7; cdr3_aa: CASSLGDSGETQYF; cdr3_nt: TGTGCCAGCAGCTTAGGGGACAGCGGAGAGACCCAGTACTTC
j_call: TRBJ2-7; clone_size: NA; d_call: NA; v_call: TRBV6-6; cdr3_aa: CASSYGAPSSYEQYF; cdr3_nt: TGTGCCAGCAGTTACGGAGCGCCCAGCTCCTACGAGCAGTACTTC
j_call: TRBJ2-7; clone_size: NA; d_call: TRBD1; v_call: TRBV11-1; cdr3_aa: CASSFDRDVSFEQYF; cdr3_nt: TGTGCCAGCAGCTTTGACAGGGACGTTTCGTTCGAGCAGTACTTC
j_call: TRBJ1-5; clone_size: NA; d_call: TRBD1; v_call: TRBV27; cdr3_aa: CASSSGTETNQPQHF; cdr3_nt: TGTGCCAGCAGTTCCGGGACAGAAACCAATCAGCCCCAGCATTTT
j_call: TRBJ2-1; clone_size: NA; d_call: NA; v_call: TRBV6-6; cdr3_aa: CASSYSIQGNEQFF; cdr3_nt: TGTGCCAGCAGTTACTCGATCCAGGGCAATGAGCAGTTCTTC
j_call: TRBJ1-3; clone_size: NA; d_call: NA; v_call: TRBV6-6; cdr3_aa: CASKAWEGGNTIYF; cdr3_nt: TGTGCCAGCAAGGCATGGGAGGGGGGAAACACCATATATTTT
j_call: TRBJ1-1; clone_size: few; d_call: TRBD1; v_call: TRBV28; cdr3_aa: CASSPPGGTNTEAFF; cdr3_nt: TGTGCCAGCAGCCCCCCAGGGGGAACGAACACTGAAGCTTTCTTT
j_call: TRBJ2-7; clone_size: NA; d_call: NA; v_call: TRBV6-5; cdr3_aa: CASSYGQEGSYEQYF; cdr3_nt: TGTGCCAGCAGTTACGGGCAGGAGGGCTCCTACGAGCAGTACTTC
j_call: TRBJ1-5; clone_size: NA; d_call: NA; v_call: TRBV5-5; cdr3_aa: CASSPDGGLSNQPQHF; cdr3_nt: TGTGCCAGCAGCCCGGATGGAGGTCTCAGCAATCAGCCCCAGCATTTT
j_call: TRBJ1-5; clone_size: NA; d_call: NA; v_call: TRBV2; cdr3_aa: CASSETLPNQPQHF; cdr3_nt: TGTGCCAGCAGTGAAACCCTACCAAATCAGCCCCAGCATTTT
j_call: TRBJ1-1; clone_size: few; d_call: TRBD1; v_call: TRBV13; cdr3_aa: CASSLRTGGWGTEAFF; cdr3_nt: TGTGCCAGCAGCCTCCGGACAGGGGGCTGGGGCACTGAAGCTTTCTTT
j_call: TRBJ2-2; clone_size: NA; d_call: NA; v_call: TRBV7-9; cdr3_aa: CASSPNTGKNTGELFF; cdr3_nt: TGTGCCAGCAGCCCCAATACAGGGAAGAACACCGGGGAGCTGTTTTTT
j_call: TRBJ2-1; clone_size: NA; d_call: TRBD2; v_call: TRBV10-3; cdr3_aa: CAITGTRSDEQFF; cdr3_nt: TGTGCCATAACCGGGACTAGGAGTGACGAGCAGTTCTTC
j_call: TRBJ2-1; clone_size: NA; d_call: NA; v_call: TRBV6-1; cdr3_aa: CASIQGSYNEQFF; cdr3_nt: TGTGCCAGCATCCAGGGATCCTACAATGAGCAGTTCTTC
j_call: TRBJ2-5; clone_size: NA; d_call: TRBD1; v_call: TRBV5-4; cdr3_aa: CASSLRDRVPETQYF; cdr3_nt: TGTGCCAGCAGCTTGCGGGACAGGGTCCCAGAGACCCAGTACTTC
j_call: TRBJ2-7; clone_size: NA; d_call: TRBD1; v_call: TRBV5-1; cdr3_aa: CASAGTGAYEQYF; cdr3_nt: TGCGCCAGCGCCGGGACAGGGGCCTACGAGCAGTACTTC
j_call: TRBJ1-2; clone_size: NA; d_call: NA; v_call: TRBV29-1; cdr3_aa: CSVEAGFGYTF; cdr3_nt: TGCAGCGTGGAGGCGGGTTTTGGCTACACCTTC
j_call: TRBJ2-1; clone_size: NA; d_call: NA; v_call: TRBV10-3; cdr3_aa: CAISEGSSVGHEQFF; cdr3_nt: TGTGCCATCAGTGAGGGGTCTAGCGTAGGCCATGAGCAGTTCTTC